The entry that follows covers one T cell receptor beta chain sequence. No antigen is known for it. Germline trimming cut 1 base from V and 7 bases from J; bases unmatched to any gene: 11. CDR3 length equals 16 residues. Per germline, CDR1 SGHTA and CDR2 FQGTGA. The entry originates in a study of T cell responses to AZD1222 COVID-19 vaccine. General study findings and limits: Seropositivity was recorded at baseline in only six AZD1222 recipients. Spike-specific TCR breadth and depth grew following two AZD1222 doses.

Sequencing was performed with immunoSEQ multiplex PCR; in TCRdb, only in-frame clones are kept and a portion is missing. The sample holds some 130,000 clones, approximately 90% seen once. Material: peripheral blood, obtained on day 0 of AZD1222 vaccination. This chain connects TRBV7-3 to TRBJ2-3; 7 bases align to TRBD2. This TCR was recovered from an adult in good health. The CDR3 loop reads CASSLRGGGPEYTQYF. The CDR3 DNA reads TGTGCCAGCAGCTTAAGGGGCGGGGGACCGGAGTATACGCAGTATTTT.